The 26 T cell receptor beta chains presented below share a single source sample, sequenced in a study of human T cells and chemical hapten exposure. Time point: pre-sensitization, week 0. This sample's treatment: therapeutic diphenylcyclopropenone sensitization with weekly scalp DPC. TCRdb reprocessed the RACE reads via MiXCR and lists one record per CDR3 protein. The table records roughly 380,000 distinct CDR3 sequences, less than 6.5% of them present only once. The sequencing used whole blood, collected in connection with sensitization to the hapten diphenylcyclopropenone (DPC). All receptors come from a woman aged 45 to 65 with alopecia areata. Some clones in this sample may be carry-over from other donors' samples.

CDR3 DNA: TGCAGTGCTAATCCTAGCGGGAGAGGGACCTACAATGAGCAGTTCTTC. Protein product: CSANPSGRGTYNEQFF. V usage is TRBV20-1 and J usage is TRBJ2-1, with 10 bases lining up with TRBD2. The CDR3 sequence is 16 residues long. Germline values: CDR1 DFQATT, CDR2 SNEGSKA (reference sequence). V was clipped by 4 bases and J by 2 bases; unmatched bases: 8.

The rearrangement uses TRBV5-5 and TRBJ2-3; unclear D gene. From germline, CDR1 is SGHKS and CDR2 YYEKEE (reference sequence). The CDR3 loop spans 12 amino acids. Trimming pared 1 base from V and 7 bases from J, leaving 7 bases between. The CDR3 protein is CASSLWENTQYF. CDR3 nucleotide sequence: TGTGCCAGCAGCTTGTGGGAAAATACGCAGTATTTT. The whole variable domain, filled in from reference TRBV5-5 and TRBJ2-3, reads DAGVTQSPTHLIKTRGQQVTLRCSPISGHKSVSWYQQVLGQGPQFIFQYYEKEERGRGNFPDRFSARQFPNYSSELNVNALLLGDSALYLCASSLWENTQYFGPGTRLTVL.

The CDR3 bases are TGTGCCAGTGGATCGCAGGGGGTCGACGAGCAGTACTTC. As protein: CASGSQGVDEQYF. V usage is TRBV19 and J usage is TRBJ2-7; 7 bases line up with TRBD1. Germline V gives CDR1 LNHDA, CDR2 SQIVND (reference sequence). CDR3 length: 13 amino acids. The V and J ends lost 8 bases and 5 bases, in that order; junction bases with no gene match: 9.

In this sample, this clonotype turned up many times. The chain is built from TRBV7-9 and TRBJ1-4; no definite D call. This CDR3 spans 15 amino acids. Looked up from germline, CDR1 is SEHNR and CDR2 is FQNEAQ (reference sequence). V was shortened by 5 bases and J by 9 bases, with 19 bases between the two germline ends. For the CDR3, the DNA is TGTGCCAGCAGCCACGCAGAGACGAAGGCCCAAAAACTGTTTTTT. Its translation is CASSHAETKAQKLFF.

This clonotype was observed many times. CDR3 amino acids: CASSLTTYNEQFF. The CDR3 DNA sequence: TGTGCCAGCAGCTTAACTACCTACAATGAGCAGTTCTTC. The chain is built from TRBV7-2 and TRBJ2-1; D gene unclear. The CDR3 runs 13 residues. Trimming stripped 2 bases from V and 2 bases from J, with 4 bases between. Looked up from germline, CDR1 is SGHTA and CDR2 is FQGNSA.

This clonotype was recorded many times. This chain uses TRBV27 with TRBJ2-6; D unresolved. The CDR3 is 12 amino acids. Trimming left V 7 bases short and J 2 bases short, with 3 bases between. Germline loops: CDR1 MNHEY, CDR2 SMNVEV (reference sequence). The CDR3 sequence is CASKAGANVLTF. The CDR3 DNA is TGTGCCAGCAAGGCTGGGGCCAACGTCCTGACTTTC. Complete variable domain (other parts from reference TRBV27 and TRBJ2-6): EAQVTQNPRYLITVTGKKLTVTCSQNMNHEYMSWYRQDPGLGLRQIYYSMNVEVTDKGDVPEGYKVSRKEKRNFPLILESPSPNQTSLYFCASKAGANVLTFGAGSRLTVL.

The sample holds a few counts of this clonotype. The chain joins TRBV6-5 to TRBJ2-5; D is uncertain. The CDR3 sequence is 14 residues long. V was pared by 2 bases and J by 5 bases, with 12 bases between. Germline V gives CDR1 MNHEY, CDR2 SVGAGI. In DNA, the CDR3 is TGTGCCAGCAGTTACGGTGGATTTGAGGAGACCCAGTACTTC. Protein sequence: CASSYGGFEETQYF.

This clonotype was counted at least ten times. The gene calls are TRBV24-1 and TRBJ2-1; D perhaps matches TRBD2 (6 bases). Germline V gene sequence: CDR1 KGHDR, CDR2 SFDVKD. The V gene lost 5 bases and the J gene lost 10 bases, with 14 bases spanning the gap. This CDR3 has 13 residues. The CDR3 DNA sequence: TGTGCCACCAGTGGGCCCGGGGGTGGCGAGCAGTTCTTC. Its translation: CATSGPGGGEQFF.

This clonotype was counted between two and nine times. This sequence joins TRBV6-5 and TRBJ1-1; D is possibly TRBD1 (5 bases). The CDR3 contains 15 residues. The V gene lost 4 bases and the J gene lost 5 bases, with 17 bases spanning the gap. Germline V gives CDR1 MNHEY, CDR2 SVGAGI. CDR3 amino acids: CASSSPGGGRTEAFF. The CDR3 bases are TGTGCCAGCAGTTCCCCGGGGGGAGGTCGGACTGAAGCTTTCTTT.

The table lists this clonotype with many counts. This chain uses TRBV6-5 with TRBJ2-7, with 11 bases aligning to TRBD1. Germline-derived CDR1 and CDR2 are MNHEY and SVGAGI. The CDR3 runs to 16 residues. V lost 2 bases, J lost 4 bases, and 7 bases stayed unmatched. Here the CDR3 DNA reads TGTGCCAGCAGTTACAGCGCGGGACAGGGGGTGTACGAGCAGTACTTC. It codes for CASSYSAGQGVYEQYF.

Only a few counts were recorded for this clonotype. Compared with germline, one end of the junction differs, possibly owing to a read error. The chain recombines TRBV6-5 with TRBJ2-7; unclear D gene. This CDR3 spans 10 amino acids. The germline V gene has CDR1 MNHEY and CDR2 SVGAGI. CDR3 region: CASSRTRTVF. The CDR3 DNA follows: TGTGCCAGCAGCCGAACCCGTACAGTCTTC.

The J gene is TRBJ2-5, the V gene TRBV7-2, with 7 bases that match TRBD2. The ends lost 4 bases at V and 4 bases at J; junction bases unmatched: 6. CDR3 size: 14 residues. Germline loops: CDR1 SGHTA, CDR2 FQGNSA. CDR3 residues: CASSYQGGSETQYF. CDR3 nucleotides: TGTGCCAGCAGCTACCAGGGAGGGTCAGAGACCCAGTACTTC.

This clonotype was seen only a few times. This rearrangement joins TRBV6-5 to TRBJ2-5, with 10 bases fitting TRBD2. This CDR3 region has 16 residues. Trimming at V came to 7 bases and at J to 1 base, leaving 9 bases not matched to a gene. Germline-derived CDR1 and CDR2 are MNHEY and SVGAGI. The CDR3 is CASTGLAVGGQETQYF. The CDR3 DNA reads as TGTGCCAGCACCGGACTAGCGGTTGGGGGCCAAGAGACCCAGTACTTC.

This clonotype was observed many times. The chain employs TRBV29-1 and TRBJ1-1, with no clear D. The CDR3 is made up of 14 amino acids. Trimming took off 1 base at V and 2 bases at J, with 11 bases between the two ends. In germline, CDR1 is SQVTM, CDR2 ANQGSEA. CDR3 coding DNA: TGCAGCGTTGAAGCGGCAAGGTCTAACACTGAAGCTTTCTTT. This translates into CSVEAARSNTEAFF.

Of note for this clonotype: Germline and junction disagree at one end, which may indicate a read error. V is TRBV2 and J is TRBJ2-7; D gene unclear. The CDR3 runs 13 residues. CDR1 is SNHLY, CDR2 FYNNEI, per germline. CDR3 amino acids: CASSERAVSEADF. The CDR3, as DNA: TGTGCCAGCAGTGAAAGGGCAGTGTCAGAGGCGGACTTC. Together with reference TRBV2 and TRBJ2-7, the CDR3 gives the full variable domain: EPEVTQTPSHQVTQMGQEVILRCVPISNHLYFYWYRQILGQKVEFLVSFYNNEISEKSEIFDDQFSVERPDGSNFTLKIRSTKLEDSAMYFCASSERAVSEADFGPGTRLTVT.

The J gene is TRBJ2-7, the V gene TRBV11-3; 9 bases are a match to TRBD1. Germline V gene lookup returns CDR1 SGHNT and CDR2 YENEEA. After removal of 3 bases from V and 4 bases from J, the junction contained 13 bases not matched to a gene. This CDR3 is built from 17 residues. CDR3 nucleotides: TGTGCCAGCAGCTTGGGGACAGGGTCACGGCCCACTTACGAGCAGTACTTC. Translation gives CASSLGTGSRPTYEQYF.

Ten or more counts support this clonotype. The chain carries TRBV29-1 and TRBJ2-3; 8 nucleotides agree with TRBD1. The CDR3 runs to 15 residues. Per germline, CDR1 SQVTM and CDR2 ANQGSEA. After removal of 0 bases from V and 4 bases from J, the junction contained 6 bases not matched to a gene. The CDR3 coding sequence is TGCAGCGTTGAAGAAGTGGACAGGGCTGCAGATACGCAGTATTTT. It is translated as CSVEEVDRAADTQYF.

This clonotype was found a few times. The V and J genes are TRBV7-9 and TRBJ1-2, with D unresolved. Germline CDR1 is SEHNR and CDR2 is FQNEAQ (reference sequence). Trimming pared 5 bases from V and 4 bases from J, leaving 11 bases between. This CDR3 region has 13 residues. For the CDR3, the DNA is TGTGCCAGCAGCCCCCAAACAGCCTATGGCTACACCTTC. It is translated as CASSPQTAYGYTF.

The sample holds many counts of this clonotype. The gene calls are TRBV2 and TRBJ2-2; 10 bases align to TRBD1. The trim removed 1 base at V and 3 bases at J, leaving 2 bases unmatched. The CDR3 length is 16 residues. Per germline, CDR1 SNHLY and CDR2 FYNNEI. CDR3 bases: TGTGCCAGCAGTGAAGTGGGACAGGGGTACACCGGGGAGCTGTTTTTT. Translating it yields CASSEVGQGYTGELFF. The whole variable domain, filled in from reference TRBV2 and TRBJ2-2, reads EPEVTQTPSHQVTQMGQEVILRCVPISNHLYFYWYRQILGQKVEFLVSFYNNEISEKSEIFDDQFSVERPDGSNFTLKIRSTKLEDSAMYFCASSEVGQGYTGELFFGEGSRLTVL.

This clonotype showed up just a few times. The gene calls are TRBV6-5 and TRBJ1-4, with D hard to call. CDR1 is MNHEY and CDR2 is SVGAGI in the germline V gene. The CDR3 contains 15 residues. V lost 10 bases, J lost 0 bases, and 15 bases lay in between. In DNA form, the CDR3 reads TGTGCCACCGTCGGACGCGGGGCAACTAATGAAAAACTGTTTTTT. Translation: CATVGRGATNEKLFF.

This clonotype appeared many times. This chain connects TRBV12-5 to TRBJ2-5; TRBD1 matches 9 bases. Germline-derived CDR1 and CDR2 are LGHNT and FRNRAP. The ends lost 5 bases at V and 5 bases at J; junction bases unmatched: 6. The CDR3 loop spans 14 amino acids. For the CDR3, the DNA is TGTGCTAGTGGTGGGGGGACAGGGACGGAGACCCAGTACTTC. Translation: CASGGGTGTETQYF.

This clonotype occurred a few times. The chain recombines TRBV4-2 with TRBJ2-1; 11 bases are a match to TRBD1. This CDR3 has 14 amino acids. V shed 3 bases and J 8 bases; nucleotides not matched to a gene: 3. Germline assignment: CDR1 LGHNA and CDR2 YNFKEQ. Written as DNA, the CDR3 is TGTGCCAGCAGCCACGGACAGGGGGCCCATGAGCAGTTCTTC. Its translation: CASSHGQGAHEQFF.

The rearrangement links TRBV6-1 to TRBJ1-5; weak D call: TRBD1 (5 bases). Germline loops: CDR1 MNHNS, CDR2 SASEGT. The ends were cut back, 11 bases at V and 2 bases at J, with 13 bases in the middle. The length of the CDR3 is 13 residues. Here the CDR3 DNA reads TGTGCCTCGGCGGGGGGAGGCAATCAGCCCCAGCATTTT. Protein sequence: CASAGGGNQPQHF.

This clonotype was observed at least ten times. The chain recombines TRBV7-2 with TRBJ2-1; either TRBD1 or TRBD2 may supply D (6 bases each). CDR3 length: 13 amino acids. V was pared by 7 bases and J by 8 bases, with 15 bases between. CDR1 is SGHTA and CDR2 is FQGNSA in the germline V gene. Written as DNA, the CDR3 is TGTGCCAGCACCCTCCCGGGGGCCGATGAGCAGTTCTTC. Its protein product is CASTLPGADEQFF. The full variable domain, completed using reference TRBV7-2 and TRBJ2-1, is GAGVSQSPSNKVTEKGKDVELRCDPISGHTALYWYRQSLGQGLEFLIYFQGNSAPDKSGLPSDRFSAERTGGSVSTLTIQRTQQEDSAVYLCASTLPGADEQFFGPGTRLTVL.

This clonotype has ten or more counts. V usage is TRBV7-2 and J usage is TRBJ2-4; TRBD1 agrees at 7 bases. Germline CDR1 is SGHTA and CDR2 is FQGNSA. J gave up 4 bases and V 1 base, and 4 bases lay outside the gene matches. This CDR3 region has 15 residues. CDR3 sequence reads: CASSLVGTAKNIQYF. CDR3 sequence (DNA): TGTGCCAGCAGCTTAGTCGGGACAGCAAAAAACATTCAGTACTTC.

The sample holds a few counts of this clonotype. The chain combines TRBV2 with TRBJ2-7, with D unclear. Trimming left V 6 bases short and J 3 bases short, with 9 bases between. CDR1 and CDR2 from the germline V gene are SNHLY and FYNNEI. This CDR3 is 12 amino acids long. The CDR3 coding sequence is TGTGCCAGCAGGAAAGGCTTCTACGAGCAGTACTTC. The encoded protein is CASRKGFYEQYF.